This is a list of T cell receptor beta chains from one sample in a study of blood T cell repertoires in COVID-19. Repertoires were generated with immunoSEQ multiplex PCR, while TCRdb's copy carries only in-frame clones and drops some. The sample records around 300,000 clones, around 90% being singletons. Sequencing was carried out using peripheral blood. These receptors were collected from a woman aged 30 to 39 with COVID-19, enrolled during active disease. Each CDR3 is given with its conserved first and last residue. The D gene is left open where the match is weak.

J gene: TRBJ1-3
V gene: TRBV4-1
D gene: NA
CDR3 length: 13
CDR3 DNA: TGCGCCAGCAGCGGGCACTCTGGAAACACCATATATTTT
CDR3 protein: CASSGHSGNTIYF

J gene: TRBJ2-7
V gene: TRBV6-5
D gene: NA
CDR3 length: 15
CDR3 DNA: TGTGCCAGCACTCGCGGAGGACAGACGAACTACGAGCAGTACTTC
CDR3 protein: CASTRGGQTNYEQYF

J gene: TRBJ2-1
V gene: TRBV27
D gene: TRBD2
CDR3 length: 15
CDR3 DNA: TGTGCCAGCAGATTACTAGCGGGTGGCCTGGATGAGCAGTTCTTC
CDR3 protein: CASRLLAGGLDEQFF

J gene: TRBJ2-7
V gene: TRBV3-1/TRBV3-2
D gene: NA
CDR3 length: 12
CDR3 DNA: TGTGCCAGCAGCCAAGTCGGTTCCGAGCAGTACTTC
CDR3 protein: CASSQVGSEQYF

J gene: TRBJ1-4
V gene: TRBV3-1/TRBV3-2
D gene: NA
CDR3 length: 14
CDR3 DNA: TGTGCCAGCAGCCAGGGGAGGGTTAATGAAAAACTGTTTTTT
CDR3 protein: CASSQGRVNEKLFF

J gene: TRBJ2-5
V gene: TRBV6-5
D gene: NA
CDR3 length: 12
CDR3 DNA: TGTGCCAGCAGTTACGGGGGGGAGACCCAGTACTTC
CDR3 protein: CASSYGGETQYF

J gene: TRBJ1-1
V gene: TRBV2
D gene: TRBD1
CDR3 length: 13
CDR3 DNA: TGTGCCAGCAGGGGACAGGGGACCTCTGAAGCTTTCTTT
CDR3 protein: CASRGQGTSEAFF

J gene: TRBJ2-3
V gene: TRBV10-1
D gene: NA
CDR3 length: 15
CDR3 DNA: TGCGCCAGCAGTGTAAACGGGATGCGTCCAGATACGCAGTATTTT
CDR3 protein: CASSVNGMRPDTQYF

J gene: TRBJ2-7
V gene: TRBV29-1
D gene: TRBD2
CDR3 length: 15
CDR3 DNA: TGCAGCGTTGAAGAAGCGACTAGCGGGAGCTACGAGCAGTACTTC
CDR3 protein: CSVEEATSGSYEQYF

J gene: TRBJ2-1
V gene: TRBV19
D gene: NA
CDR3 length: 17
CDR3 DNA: TGTGCCAGTAGTATAGTTCCTAGAGCGGCCCACGGAAGTGAGCAGTTCTTC
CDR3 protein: CASSIVPRAAHGSEQFF

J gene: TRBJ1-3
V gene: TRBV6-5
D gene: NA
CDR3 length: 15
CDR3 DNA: TGTGCCAGCAGCAAAACCTCAGGGACTGGAAACACCATATATTTT
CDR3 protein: CASSKTSGTGNTIYF

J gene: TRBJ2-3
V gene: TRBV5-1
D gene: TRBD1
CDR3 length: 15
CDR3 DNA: TGCGCCAGCAGCTCCGGACAGGCCGGCACAGATACGCAGTATTTT
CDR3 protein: CASSSGQAGTDTQYF